This T cell receptor beta chain was identified during a study of OX40 agonist ivuxolimab in advanced cancers. As for the study more broadly: The costimulatory receptor OX40 (CD134) was targeted by ivuxolimab, a fully human IgG2 agonistic monoclonal antibody. Intravenous ivuxolimab was administered to patients every 2 weeks at six dose levels: 0.01, 0.1, 0.3, 1.5, 3 and 10 mg/kg. Of the roughly 51 patients in dose escalation, about 20 had hepatocellular carcinoma, roughly 15 had melanoma, 9 had renal cell carcinoma and 9 had head and neck cancer. In the dose-escalation cohort, around four fifths of patients were male, and the mean age was around 65 years with a range of roughly 20 to 80. Patients were allowed to have had prior anti-PD-1, anti-PD-L1 or anti-CTLA-4 therapy, and approximately 40% of the dose-escalation patients had been treated with checkpoint inhibitors. Partial responses occurred in three dose-escalation patients, of whom one had hepatocellular carcinoma and two had cutaneous melanoma. The purpose of peripheral TCRbeta sequencing was to test whether ivuxolimab changed TCR sequence diversity and led to clonal T-cell expansion. The paper covers the monotherapy dose-escalation part of the phase I ivuxolimab trial, which included N of about 50 patients. Overall results and qualifications from the work: Partial responders in the 0.1-3.0 mg/kg groups had among the lowest normalized peripheral clonal expansion, especially among CD8+ T cells. Low levels of normalized T-cell clonal expansion were also seen in some patients who did not respond. On average, CD8+ T cells showed more expanded clones than CD4+ T cells after ivuxolimab. Which antigens the clonally expanded peripheral T cells were specific for was not determined. At doses of 0.1 to 3.0 mg/kg, clonal expansion of both CD4+ and CD8+ T cells in blood was seen between baseline and week 6.

The trial excluded patients who had a history of autoimmune disease or who were on systemic immunosuppression. Peripheral blood for TCR sequencing was drawn from every dose cohort at baseline, at cycle 4 day 1 and at cycle 7 day 1. The samples were drawn from a first-in-human, open-label, multicenter phase I dose-escalation trial of ivuxolimab. Adults with locally advanced or metastatic melanoma, renal cell, hepatocellular, or head and neck squamous cell carcinoma were enrolled in the trial. Before TCR sequencing, CD4+ T cells and CD8+ T cells from peripheral blood were sorted into separate populations. For sequencing of the TCRbeta CDR3 region, genomic DNA was extracted from the sorted cells. The immunoSEQ Assay was used for sequencing of TCRbeta CDR3 regions. Entries here come from immuneACCESS through TCRdb and include only in-frame sequences with V and J called. Some clones fail to appear in such tables; in the studies checked, an unresolved V gene covers under half of the shortfall, and the cause of the remainder is unknown. The sample contains approximately 50,000 clones, 80% of them found a single time. The leading ten clones occupy about 3.8% of the sample.

This clone occurred once. This receptor's antigen is unknown. Per-nucleotide qualities are absent, and no much larger clonotype sits a single base away. Different DNA sequences within this sample yield the same CDR3. This material consisted of CD4+ or CD8+ T cells sorted from blood, taken in a trial of the OX40 agonist ivuxolimab. The sequence came from an adult with an advanced solid tumor such as melanoma, head and neck, liver or kidney cancer.

The CDR3 in this case is CASSPGTANTEAFF. DNA sequence: TGCGCCAGCAGCCCCGGGACAGCGAACACTGAAGCTTTCTTT. The chain links TRBV5-1 with TRBJ1-1, with 7 junctional bases fitting TRBD1. From the cysteine through the phenylalanine, the CDR3 covers 14 amino acids. Of all the DNA, just the CDR3 is kept, 42 bases in frame from base 1. CDR1 SGHRS and CDR2 YFSETQ are derived from the germline V gene. V trim: 4 bases; J trim: 1 base; unmatched bases: 4. This CDR3, with the reference TRBV5-1 and TRBJ1-1 proteins standing in past its ends, gives the full variable domain KAGVTQTPRYLIKTRGQQVTLSCSPISGHRSVSWYQQTPGQGLQFLFEYFSETQRNKGNFPGRFSGRQFSNSRSEMNVSTLELGDSALYLCASSPGTANTEAFFGQGTRLTVV.